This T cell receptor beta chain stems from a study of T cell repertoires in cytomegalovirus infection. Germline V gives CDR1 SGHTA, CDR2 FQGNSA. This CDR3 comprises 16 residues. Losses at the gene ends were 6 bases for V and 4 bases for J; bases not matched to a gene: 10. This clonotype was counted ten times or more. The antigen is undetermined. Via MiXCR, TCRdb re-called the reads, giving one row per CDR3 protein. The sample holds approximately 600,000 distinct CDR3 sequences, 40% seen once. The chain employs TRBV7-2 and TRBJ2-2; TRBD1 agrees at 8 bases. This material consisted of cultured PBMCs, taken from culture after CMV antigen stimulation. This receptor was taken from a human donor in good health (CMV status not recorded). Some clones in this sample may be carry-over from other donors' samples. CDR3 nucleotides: TGTGCCAGCAGAACCGGGACAGGCATTATCACCGGGGAGCTGTTTTTT. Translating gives CASRTGTGIITGELFF.